This T cell receptor (beta chain) came from a study of T cell changes during pregnancy in multiple sclerosis. Libraries were prepared by immunoSEQ multiplex PCR; TCRdb keeps only in-frame clonotypes and omits some of them. The data contain roughly 64,000 clones, around 96% of them seen just once; the ten biggest clones take up roughly 2.4%. Trimming pared 2 bases from V and 5 bases from J, leaving 8 bases between. CDR3 size: 13 residues. Germline V gene sequence: CDR1 SGHVS, CDR2 FQNEAQ. This clonotype originated in a female donor with multiple sclerosis, enrolled in a pregnancy study. Source: CD8+ T cells from peripheral blood mononuclear cells, taken after pregnancy. The V gene is TRBV7-8, the J gene TRBJ2-3; D is unresolved. Written as DNA, the CDR3 is TGTGCCAGCAGCTTACCCGGTATAGATACGCAGTATTTT. It translates to CASSLPGIDTQYF.